These 27 T cell receptor beta chains originate from one sample sequenced in a study of cytomegalovirus exposure and HLA in healthy donors. Vbeta (60) and Jbeta (13) primers were used in the PCR. Assay used: immunoSEQ multiplex PCR; TCRdb lists only in-frame clones, some missing. The sample lists approximately 100,000 clones, roughly a tenth occurring once. Sequenced: PBMCs. The receptor set was obtained from a man aged 50 or older in good health and CMV-seropositive.

This clone was seen a handful of times. V usage is TRBV27 and J usage is TRBJ2-1; possible D gene TRBD1, 6 bases. Looked up from germline, CDR1 is MNHEY and CDR2 is SMNVEV (reference sequence). The CDR3 spans 16 residues. The germline V and J ends were trimmed by 2 bases and 0 bases, with 11 bases remaining between them. The CDR3: CASSLLGRGSYNEQFF. For the CDR3, the DNA is TGTGCCAGCAGTTTACTCGGCAGGGGCTCCTACAATGAGCAGTTCTTC.

The V gene is TRBV5-4, the J gene TRBJ2-1; 13 bases align to TRBD2. Germline trimming cut 4 bases from V and 6 bases from J; bases unmatched to any gene: 7. Germline V gene data show CDR1 as SGHNT and CDR2 as YYREEE (reference sequence). This CDR3 has 16 residues. As DNA, the CDR3 is TGTGCCAGCAGCGGAGGACTAGCGGGAGTGGGCAATGAGCAGTTCTTC. This encodes CASSGGLAGVGNEQFF.

This clone was picked up a small number of times. This chain links TRBV29-1 with TRBJ2-7; 14 nucleotides agree with TRBD2. The V gene's germline CDR1 is SQVTM and CDR2 ANQGSEA. This CDR3 spans 14 amino acids. The ends lost 5 bases at V and 3 bases at J; junction bases unmatched: 3. The CDR3 sequence: CSVLGLAGVYEQYF. In DNA, the CDR3 is TGCAGCGTTTTGGGACTAGCGGGAGTCTACGAGCAGTACTTC.

The V call is TRBV7-2, the J call TRBJ2-7, with D perhaps matching TRBD2 (5 bases). With 0 bases removed from V and 1 base from J, the gap between germline ends came to 7 bases. Germline V gene sequence: CDR1 SGHTA, CDR2 FQGNSA. This CDR3 comprises 14 residues. The CDR3 DNA sequence: TGTGCCAGCAGCTTAGCCCCGGGATCCTACGAGCAGTACTTC. It yields the protein CASSLAPGSYEQYF.

Only a few counts were recorded for this clone. The chain employs TRBV4-1 and TRBJ2-7, with D possibly TRBD2 on 6 matching bases. CDR3 size: 15 residues. The ends were cut back, 1 base at V and 2 bases at J, with 12 bases in the middle. The germline gives CDR1 MGHRA, CDR2 YSYEKL. The CDR3 nucleotides are TGCGCCAGCAGCCAAGGCCTAGCGTTGACCTACGAGCAGTACTTC. It codes for CASSQGLALTYEQYF.

A word on this clone: Other nucleotide sequences in the sample specify the same CDR3. J is TRBJ2-5 and V is TRBV7-9; the match to TRBD2 covers 9 bases. This CDR3 has 14 amino acids. The V gene end was trimmed by 3 bases and the J gene end by 1 base; junction bases not matched to a gene: 0. The germline gives CDR1 SEHNR, CDR2 FQNEAQ (reference sequence). CDR3 nucleotides: TGTGCCAGCAGCTTGACTAGCGGCCAAGAGACCCAGTACTTC. This translates into CASSLTSGQETQYF.

This clone was picked up a small number of times. The genes are TRBV7-9 and TRBJ1-1; no clear D. The CDR3 runs to 14 residues. The germline V and J ends were trimmed by 5 bases and 6 bases, with 16 bases remaining between them. CDR1 SEHNR and CDR2 FQNEAQ come from the germline V gene (reference sequence). CDR3 nucleotides: TGTGCCAGCAGCACAGCCGCCTTGTGGGCTGAAGCTTTCTTT. It translates to CASSTAALWAEAFF. The complete variable domain, with remaining parts taken from reference TRBV7-9 and TRBJ1-1, reads DTGVSQNPRHKITKRGQNVTFRCDPISEHNRLYWYRQTLGQGPEFLTYFQNEAQLEKSRLLSDRFSAERPKGSFSTLEIQRTEQGDSAMYLCASSTAALWAEAFFGQGTRLTVV.

This chain links TRBV15 with TRBJ2-1, with TRBD1 matching over 10 bases. The CDR3 covers 15 residues. Trimming removed 5 bases from V and 4 bases from J; junction bases left unmatched: 5. Germline CDR1 LNHNV, CDR2 YYDKDF (reference sequence). CDR3 in amino acids: CATSSRTGGYNEQFF. In DNA form, the CDR3 reads TGTGCCACCAGCTCCCGGACAGGGGGGTACAATGAGCAGTTCTTC.

This chain links TRBV7-2 with TRBJ2-1; 7 bases fit TRBD2. The CDR3 extends over 15 amino acids. Germline V gene lookup returns CDR1 SGHTA and CDR2 FQGNSA. With 1 base clipped from V and 2 bases from J, the junction kept 2 bases outside the gene matches. The CDR3 DNA reads TGTGCCAGCAGCTTAGGCGGGAGTGCCTACAATGAGCAGTTCTTC. Residues: CASSLGGSAYNEQFF.

This clone was picked up many times. V gene TRBV28 combines with J gene TRBJ1-5; D unresolved. The ends were cut back, 3 bases at V and 2 bases at J, with 11 bases in the middle. Germline V lookup: CDR1 MDHEN, CDR2 SYDVKM. This CDR3 is built from 15 residues. CDR3: CASSLAGIGNQPQHF. As DNA, the CDR3 is TGTGCCAGCAGTTTGGCTGGTATTGGCAATCAGCCCCAGCATTTT.

This clone was recorded a few times. The chain is built from TRBV27 and TRBJ2-7; 10 bases are a match to TRBD2. Germline CDR1 MNHEY, CDR2 SMNVEV (reference sequence). There are 15 residues in the CDR3. V trimming: 2 bases; J trimming: 4 bases; junction bases outside the gene matches: 5. CDR3 loop: CASSLAGTSVYEQYF. Written as DNA, the CDR3 is TGTGCCAGCAGTTTAGCGGGGACTAGCGTTTACGAGCAGTACTTC.

The chain recombines TRBV6-6 with TRBJ1-2; TRBD1 agrees at 9 bases. The CDR3 sequence is 14 residues long. V was clipped by 6 bases and J by 7 bases; unmatched bases: 9. The V gene's germline CDR1 is MNHNY and CDR2 SVGAGI (reference sequence). The CDR3: CASRIPGTGPGYTF. The CDR3 nucleotides read TGTGCCAGCAGGATACCCGGGACAGGGCCTGGCTACACCTTC.

This clone has a handful of counts. The V and J genes are TRBV7-3 and TRBJ2-6; no definite D call. In germline, CDR1 is SGHTA, CDR2 FQGTGA. The CDR3 loop spans 16 amino acids. The ends were cut back, 8 bases at V and 0 bases at J, with 14 bases in the middle. The CDR3 coding sequence is TGTGCCAGCTCCTTATCAGGCCCCTCTGGGGCCAACGTCCTGACTTTC. This sequence encodes CASSLSGPSGANVLTF.

The rearrangement links TRBV30 to TRBJ2-7, with D perhaps TRBD2 (5 bases). The V end was cut by 4 bases, the J end by 5 bases, with 9 bases between. Germline CDR1 reads GTSNPN; CDR2 reads SVGIG (reference sequence). The CDR3 covers 11 residues. The CDR3 reads CAWKGENEQYF. As DNA, the CDR3 is TGTGCCTGGAAGGGAGAGAACGAGCAGTACTTC.

The chain uses TRBV18 and TRBJ1-1; maybe TRBD1 (6 bases). Between the trimmed V and J ends, which lost 3 bases and 12 bases, there was a span of 26 bases. The CDR3 loop spans 16 amino acids. Per germline, CDR1 KGHSH and CDR2 LQKENI. The CDR3 coding sequence is TGTGCCAGCTCACCCCCTTTGGTAGGAGCAGGGGAGCCTCCTTTCTTT. Protein: CASSPPLVGAGEPPFF.

This clone was recorded at least ten times. V and J are TRBV28 and TRBJ2-1, with 11 bases fitting TRBD2. The germline V gene encodes CDR1 MDHEN and CDR2 SYDVKM. The V segment lost 8 bases and the J segment 4 bases; nucleotides outside the gene matches: 7. The CDR3 is made up of 15 amino acids. DNA for the CDR3: TGTGCCAGCGTTATAGCGGGAGGGACTTACAATGAGCAGTTCTTC. Translated, it gives CASVIAGGTYNEQFF.

This clone came up a few times. The chain couples TRBV21-1 to TRBJ2-1; the table names TRBD2, a call not compared with the DNA. TRBV21-1 is a listed pseudogene. The CDR3 has 17 amino acids. The chain's CDR3 is CASSQGTSGRALNEQFF. The CDR3 DNA sequence: TGTGCCAGCAGCCAAGGGACTAGCGGGAGGGCCCTCAATGAGCAGTTCTTC.

This clone has just a few counts. This chain joins TRBV12-2 and TRBJ2-5; TRBD2 was called by the table and not checked on the DNA. TRBV12-2 is noted as a pseudogene. The CDR3 has 18 residues. This CDR3 reads CASRLGTRGAGACETQYF. The CDR3 DNA sequence: TGTGCAAGTCGCTTAGGGACCCGGGGGGCGGGAGCATGTGAGACCCAGTACTTC.

V and J are TRBV6-5 and TRBJ1-5; a possible D gene is TRBD1 (6 bases). Germline V gene lookup returns CDR1 MNHEY and CDR2 SVGAGI. V was pared by 4 bases and J by 7 bases, with 11 bases between. The CDR3 is made up of 13 amino acids. The CDR3 region is CASSSTGWQPQHF. The CDR3 bases are TGTGCCAGCAGTTCTACAGGGTGGCAGCCCCAGCATTTT.

This chain uses TRBV20-1 with TRBJ2-5; no clear D. The CDR3 loop spans 10 amino acids. Trimming stripped 1 base from V and 8 bases from J, with 5 bases between. The V gene's germline CDR1 is DFQATT and CDR2 SNEGSKA (reference sequence). Written as DNA, the CDR3 is TGCAGTGCTAGAGGTTTAACCCAGTACTTC. It translates to CSARGLTQYF.

The chain uses TRBV6-1 and TRBJ1-4; 7 positions match TRBD1. The CDR3 has 14 residues. The V gene end was trimmed by 8 bases and the J gene end by 7 bases; junction bases not matched to a gene: 10. Looked up from germline, CDR1 is MNHNS and CDR2 is SASEGT. CDR3 nucleotides: TGTGCCAGCTGCGGACAGGATTGGATTGAAAAACTGTTTTTT. Protein: CASCGQDWIEKLFF.

There are a few counts of this clone. This chain uses TRBV5-1 with TRBJ2-2; 8 nucleotides line up with TRBD2. Losses at the gene ends were 7 bases for V and 6 bases for J; bases not matched to a gene: 11. This CDR3 is 15 amino acids long. Germline V gene data show CDR1 as SGHRS and CDR2 as YFSETQ. The CDR3 DNA sequence: TGCGCCAGCTCGGACAGCGGGAGAGGCGCCGGGGAGCTGTTTTTT. This encodes CASSDSGRGAGELFF.

This clone turned up a few times. The V call is TRBV7-8, the J call TRBJ2-7; D may be TRBD2 (5 bases). Germline V gives CDR1 SGHVS, CDR2 FQNEAQ. CDR3 length: 16 amino acids. The germline V and J ends were trimmed by 5 bases and 3 bases, with 20 bases remaining between them. Here the CDR3 reads CASSPTRVAPNYEQYF. The CDR3 nucleotides are TGTGCCAGCAGCCCCACGAGGGTAGCACCAAACTACGAGCAGTACTTC.

This clone was picked up a small number of times. This chain links TRBV27 with TRBJ2-7; TRBD1 matches at 11 bases. This CDR3 comprises 15 residues. The V and J ends lost 2 bases and 3 bases, in that order; junction bases with no gene match: 3. Per germline, CDR1 MNHEY and CDR2 SMNVEV (reference sequence). The CDR3 DNA reads as TGTGCCAGCAGTTTACTTGGGACAGGGGGCTACGAGCAGTACTTC. Translated: CASSLLGTGGYEQYF.

The CDR3 DNA reads as TGTGCCAGCTCACCGACGCCGGTACGGGTGAACACTGAAGCTTTCTTT. It yields the protein CASSPTPVRVNTEAFF. V is TRBV18 and J is TRBJ1-1, with D unresolved. Trimming removed 3 bases from V and 0 bases from J, with 14 bases in between. The germline gives CDR1 KGHSH, CDR2 LQKENI. This CDR3 has 16 residues.

The chain links TRBV19 to TRBJ2-3; 12 nucleotides agree with TRBD2. Germline CDR1 reads LNHDA; CDR2 reads SQIVND (reference sequence). V shed 8 bases and J 3 bases; nucleotides not matched to a gene: 6. The length of the CDR3 is 15 residues. CDR3 loop: CASPWGTSGTDTQYF. The CDR3 nucleotides read TGTGCCAGTCCTTGGGGGACTAGCGGGACAGATACGCAGTATTTT.

This clone was counted a few times. The chain employs TRBV29-1 and TRBJ2-7; 7 positions match TRBD2. With 4 bases clipped from V and 0 bases from J, the junction kept 6 bases outside the gene matches. The CDR3 is 14 amino acids. Germline-derived CDR1 and CDR2 are SQVTM and ANQGSEA. CDR3: CSVGPAGLSYEQYF. CDR3 nucleotides: TGCAGCGTTGGCCCAGCGGGGCTCTCCTACGAGCAGTACTTC.